This T cell receptor beta chain was recovered during a study of PD-1 blockade in classical Hodgkin lymphoma. Whole-study context: On a schedule of every 2 weeks, patients received nivolumab 3 mg/kg intravenously.

As for this clone: What it recognizes is unknown.

Sequenced by immunoSEQ multiplex PCR; TCRdb stores in-frame clones only, minus some. Of 35,000 to 55,000 clones in the sample, roughly 72% were seen once. Every single patient, without exception, relapsed after autologous stem cell transplantation, and brentuximab vedotin exposure varied. CDR3 length: 15 residues. Germline CDR1 is SEHNR and CDR2 is FQNEAQ (reference sequence). Trimming took 5 bases from V and 4 from J; bases not matched to a gene: 6. The study's findings and limits: When set against healthy donors, newly diagnosed patients were reported to show lower baseline TCR diversity. Prior to therapy, complete responders displayed diversity much like that of newly diagnosed patients.

This TCR was recovered from a human donor with classical Hodgkin lymphoma. Source: peripheral blood mononuclear cells (PBMCs), taken before the second cycle of nivolumab. The chain combines TRBV7-9 with TRBJ2-5, with 11 bases aligning to TRBD2. The CDR3 region is CASSQTSGVAETQYF. For the CDR3, the DNA is TGTGCCAGCAGCCAGACTAGCGGGGTTGCAGAGACCCAGTACTTC.